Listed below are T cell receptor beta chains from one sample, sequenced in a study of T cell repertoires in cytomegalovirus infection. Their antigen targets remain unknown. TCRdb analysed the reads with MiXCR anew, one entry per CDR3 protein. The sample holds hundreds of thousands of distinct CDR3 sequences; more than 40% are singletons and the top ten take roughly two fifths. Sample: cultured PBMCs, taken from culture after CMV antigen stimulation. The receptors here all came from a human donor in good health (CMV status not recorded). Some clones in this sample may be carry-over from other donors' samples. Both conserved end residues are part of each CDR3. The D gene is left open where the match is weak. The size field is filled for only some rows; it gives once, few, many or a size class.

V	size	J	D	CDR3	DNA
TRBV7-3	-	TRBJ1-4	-	CASSPRDGFREKLFF	TGTGCCAGCAGCCCTAGGGACGGCTTCCGTGAAAAACTGTTTTTT
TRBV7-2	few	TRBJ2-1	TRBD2	CASSLREGTYNEQFF	TGTGCCAGCAGCTTAAGGGAGGGCACCTACAATGAGCAGTTCTTC
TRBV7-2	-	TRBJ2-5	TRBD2	CASSLGGMQETQYF	TGTGCCAGCAGCTTGGGGGGGATGCAAGAGACCCAGTACTTC
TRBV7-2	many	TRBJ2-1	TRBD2	CASKTSGGNEQFF	TGTGCCAGCAAAACTAGCGGGGGCAATGAGCAGTTCTTC
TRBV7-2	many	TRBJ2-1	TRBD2	CASSFTPGLAGFEQFF	TGTGCCAGCAGCTTCACCCCGGGACTAGCGGGATTTGAGCAGTTCTTC
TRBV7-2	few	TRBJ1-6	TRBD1	CASSVLRDSRSPLHF	TGTGCCAGCAGCGTGCTACGGGACAGCCGATCACCCCTCCACTTT
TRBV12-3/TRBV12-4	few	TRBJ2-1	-	CASVRGAEYNEQFF	TGTGCCAGCGTAAGGGGGGCCGAATACAATGAGCAGTTCTTC
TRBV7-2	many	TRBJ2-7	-	CASSLARASYEQYF	TGTGCCAGCAGCTTGGCCAGGGCATCATACGAGCAGTACTTC
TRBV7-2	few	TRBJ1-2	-	CASSFPDGYGYTF	TGTGCCAGCAGCTTTCCGGACGGATATGGCTACACCTTC
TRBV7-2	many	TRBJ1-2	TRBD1	CASSLMGQGIYGYTF	TGTGCCAGCAGCTTAATGGGACAGGGGATCTATGGCTACACCTTC
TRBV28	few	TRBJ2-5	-	CASSFRGSQETQYF	TGTGCCAGCTCCTTTCGGGGCAGTCAAGAGACCCAGTACTTC
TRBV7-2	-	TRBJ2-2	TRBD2	CASSFRLATGELFF	TGTGCCAGCAGCTTCCGACTAGCCACCGGGGAGCTGTTTTTT
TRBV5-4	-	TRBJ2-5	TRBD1	CASSLSGTGGFETQYF	TGTGCCAGCAGCTTGAGCGGGACAGGGGGCTTTGAGACCCAGTACTTC
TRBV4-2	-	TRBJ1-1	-	CASSQPDRASEAFF	TGTGCCAGCAGCCAACCGGACAGAGCTTCTGAAGCTTTCTTT
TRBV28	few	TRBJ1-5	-	CASSLRRGFNQPQHF	TGTGCCAGCAGTTTGAGGAGGGGTTTCAATCAGCCCCAGCATTTT
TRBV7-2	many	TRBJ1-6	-	CASSFESSYNSPLHF	TGTGCCAGCAGCTTTGAGAGCTCCTATAATTCACCCCTCCACTTT
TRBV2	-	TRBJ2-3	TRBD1	CASTSDRGVDTQYF	TGTGCCAGCACCTCTGACAGGGGGGTAGATACGCAGTATTTT
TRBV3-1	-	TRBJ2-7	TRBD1	CASSHETGDEQYF	TGTGCCAGCAGCCATGAAACAGGGGACGAGCAGTACTTC
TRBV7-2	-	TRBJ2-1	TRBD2	CASSLGPRLAPYNEQFF	TGTGCCAGCAGCTTAGGGCCCCGACTAGCGCCATACAATGAGCAGTTCTTC
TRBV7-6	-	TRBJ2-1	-	CASSLTSLSSYNEQFF	TGTGCCAGCAGCTTAACTAGCCTGAGCTCCTACAATGAGCAGTTCTTC
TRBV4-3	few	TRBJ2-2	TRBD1	CASSQVGGRGQGYTGELFF	TGCGCCAGCAGCCAAGTTGGGGGTAGGGGACAGGGATACACCGGGGAGCTGTTTTTT
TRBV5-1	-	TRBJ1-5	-	CASSSWETSPEDQPQHF	TGCGCCAGCAGCTCTTGGGAGACATCCCCTGAGGATCAGCCCCAGCATTTT
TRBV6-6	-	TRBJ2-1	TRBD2	CASSYSNLAGADNEQFF	TGTGCCAGCAGTTACTCGAATCTAGCGGGGGCCGACAATGAGCAGTTCTTC
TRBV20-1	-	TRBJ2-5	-	CSAQELIQQETQYF	TGCAGTGCTCAAGAATTAATCCAACAAGAGACCCAGTACTTC
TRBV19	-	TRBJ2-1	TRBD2	CASSIESGRGSEQFF	TGTGCCAGTAGTATTGAAAGCGGGAGGGGTAGTGAGCAGTTCTTC
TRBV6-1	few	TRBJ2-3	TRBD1	CASSETGADTQYF	TGTGCCAGCAGTGAGACAGGGGCAGATACGCAGTATTTT
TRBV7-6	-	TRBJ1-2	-	CASSFGPIGGYTF	TGTGCCAGCAGCTTTGGACCTATTGGTGGCTACACCTTC
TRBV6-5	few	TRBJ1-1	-	CASSRDPPGGTEAFF	TGTGCCAGCAGCAGGGACCCACCGGGCGGCACTGAAGCTTTCTTT
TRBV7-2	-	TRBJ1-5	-	CASSLGTGLSNQPQHF	TGTGCCAGCAGCTTAGGCACAGGGTTGAGCAATCAGCCCCAGCATTTT
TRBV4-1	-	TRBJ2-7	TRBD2	CASSRLAGDSSYEQYF	TGCGCCAGCAGCAGACTAGCGGGAGACTCCTCCTACGAGCAGTACTTC
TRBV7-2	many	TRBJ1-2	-	CASRGVNYGYTF	TGTGCCAGCCGAGGGGTGAACTATGGCTACACCTTC
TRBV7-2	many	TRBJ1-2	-	CASSLTIAYNYGYTF	TGTGCCAGCAGCTTAACGATAGCCTATAACTATGGCTACACCTTC
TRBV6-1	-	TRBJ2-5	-	CASRGSGVETQYF	TGTGCCAGCAGGGGGTCAGGGGTAGAGACCCAGTACTTC
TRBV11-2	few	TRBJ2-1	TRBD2	CASSLVGLKGSYNEQFF	TGTGCCAGCAGCTTAGTGGGACTAAAAGGGTCCTACAATGAGCAGTTCTTC
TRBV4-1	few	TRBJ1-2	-	CASSQEPFSGGYGYTF	TGCGCCAGCAGCCAAGAGCCCTTCTCCGGGGGCTATGGCTACACCTTC
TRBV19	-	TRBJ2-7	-	CASNAAEGAYEQYF	TGTGCTTCCAATGCGGCGGAGGGTGCCTACGAGCAGTACTTC
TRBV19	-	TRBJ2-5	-	CASTKLVEQETQYF	TGTGCCAGTACCAAACTTGTGGAGCAAGAGACCCAGTACTTC
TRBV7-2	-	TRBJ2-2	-	CASSLVGWSDTGELFF	TGTGCCAGCAGCCTCGTCGGCTGGTCGGACACCGGGGAGCTGTTTTTT
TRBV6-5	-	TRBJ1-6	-	CASSYSGSNSPLHF	TGTGCCAGCAGTTACTCGGGCAGCAATTCACCCCTCCACTTT
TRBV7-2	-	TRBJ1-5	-	CASSDGAGSGRQPQHF	TGTGCCAGCAGCGACGGGGCAGGGAGCGGCCGACAGCCCCAGCATTTT
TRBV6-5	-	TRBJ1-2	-	CASSPDQFYGYTF	TGTGCCAGCAGCCCGGACCAATTCTATGGCTACACCTTC
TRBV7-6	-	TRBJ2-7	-	CASSRERGFYEQYF	TGTGCCAGCAGCCGAGAACGGGGGTTCTACGAGCAGTACTTC
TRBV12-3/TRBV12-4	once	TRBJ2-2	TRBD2	CASSIGIAGGRELFF	TGTGCCAGCAGCATCGGAATAGCGGGAGGAAGGGAGCTGTTTTTT
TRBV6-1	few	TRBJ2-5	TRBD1	CASSPPRTGAMETQYF	TGTGCCAGCAGTCCGCCTCGGACAGGGGCTATGGAGACCCAGTACTTC
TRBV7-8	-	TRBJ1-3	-	CASSFGPPLDWNTIYF	TGTGCCAGCAGCTTCGGCCCCCCCTTAGATTGGAACACCATATATTTT
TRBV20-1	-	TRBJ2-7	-	CSADSGAISYEQYF	TGCAGTGCCGATAGCGGAGCAATCTCCTACGAGCAGTACTTC
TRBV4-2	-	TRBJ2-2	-	CASSQVGTGELFF	TGTGCCAGCAGCCAAGTTGGCACCGGGGAGCTGTTTTTT
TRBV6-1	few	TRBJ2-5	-	CASSSLRDGAKETQYF	TGTGCCAGCTCTTCCCTCCGGGACGGAGCCAAAGAGACCCAGTACTTC
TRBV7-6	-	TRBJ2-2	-	CASSSFPRGSTGELFF	TGTGCCAGCAGCTCATTCCCTAGGGGGAGTACCGGGGAGCTGTTTTTT
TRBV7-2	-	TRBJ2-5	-	CASARGLSWGETQYF	TGTGCCAGCGCTCGAGGTCTCTCATGGGGAGAGACCCAGTACTTC
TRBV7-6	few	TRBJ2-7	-	CASSPRIGSYEQYF	TGTGCCAGCAGCCCCCGAATAGGGAGCTACGAGCAGTACTTC
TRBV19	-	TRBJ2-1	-	CASSMYRRIQQFF	TGTGCCTCCTCCATGTACCGCCGGATTCAGCAGTTCTTC
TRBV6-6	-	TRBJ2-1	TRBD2	CASSSARIAGANEQFF	TGTGCCAGCAGTTCCGCCCGGATAGCGGGGGCCAATGAGCAGTTCTTC
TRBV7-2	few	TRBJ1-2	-	CASSLGDTILYGYTF	TGTGCCAGCAGCTTAGGGGACACCATACTCTATGGCTACACCTTC
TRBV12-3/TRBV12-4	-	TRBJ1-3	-	CASSLARATGNTIYF	TGTGCCAGCAGTTTGGCCAGGGCGACAGGAAACACCATATATTTT
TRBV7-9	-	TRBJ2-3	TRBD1	CASSLDPGTGGDTQYF	TGTGCCAGCAGCTTAGATCCAGGGACAGGGGGAGATACGCAGTATTTT
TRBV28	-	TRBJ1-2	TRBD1	CASSLAGTEGGYTF	TGTGCCAGCAGTTTAGCCGGGACAGAGGGCGGCTACACCTTC
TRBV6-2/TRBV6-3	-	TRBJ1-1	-	CASSYSITATEAFF	TGTGCCAGCAGTTACTCGATTACAGCCACTGAAGCTTTCTTT
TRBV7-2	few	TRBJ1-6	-	CASTPGRLVNSPLHF	TGTGCCAGCACCCCGGGACGGCTGGTTAATTCACCCCTCCACTTT
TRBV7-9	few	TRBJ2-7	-	CASSLDVGPLSLIYEQYF	TGTGCCAGCAGCTTAGACGTAGGGCCCTTGTCTTTGATCTACGAGCAGTACTTC